These T cell receptor beta chains were read from a single sample in a study of CD4 T cells in relation to SARS-CoV-2 and coronaviruses. The protocol was immunoSEQ multiplex PCR, while the TCRdb copy is restricted to in-frame clones and leaves out a portion. The data hold about 56,000 clones, with about 92% observed a single time. The sample taken for sequencing was naive CD4+ T cells from PBMCs. These receptors came from an adult with COVID-19. Both conserved end residues are part of each CDR3. The D gene is left open where the match is weak. Clone size appears in some rows only: once, few, many, or a class for an expanded clone.

d_call: TRBD1
v_call: TRBV9
clone_size: -
j_call: TRBJ2-3
cdr3_nt: TGTGCCAGCAGCCCGACAGGGAGCTCAGATACGCAGTATTTT
cdr3_aa: CASSPTGSSDTQYF

d_call: -
v_call: TRBV18
clone_size: once
j_call: TRBJ2-2
cdr3_nt: TGTGCCAGCTCACCACGGCTGGGGGGATCCCGGGAGCTGTTTTTT
cdr3_aa: CASSPRLGGSRELFF

d_call: TRBD1
v_call: TRBV29-1
clone_size: -
j_call: TRBJ1-5
cdr3_nt: TGCAGCGTTGCGAATGGGACAGTTAGCAATCAGCCCCAGCATTTT
cdr3_aa: CSVANGTVSNQPQHF

d_call: TRBD1
v_call: TRBV11-2
clone_size: -
j_call: TRBJ2-7
cdr3_nt: TGTGCCAGCAGGCCGAACGGGGACAGGGGGATCACCTACGAGCAGTACTTC
cdr3_aa: CASRPNGDRGITYEQYF

d_call: -
v_call: TRBV3-1/TRBV3-2
clone_size: -
j_call: TRBJ2-3
cdr3_nt: TGTGCCAGCAGCCAGAGGGGAACAGATACGCAGTATTTT
cdr3_aa: CASSQRGTDTQYF

d_call: TRBD2
v_call: TRBV7-2
clone_size: -
j_call: TRBJ2-7
cdr3_nt: TGTGCCAGCAGCTCACCACCCAAGCGGGAGCCGAAGTCGTACGAGCAGTACTTC
cdr3_aa: CASSSPPKREPKSYEQYF

d_call: -
v_call: TRBV28
clone_size: -
j_call: TRBJ1-1
cdr3_nt: TGTGCCAGCAGTTTATCGCACGGGAACACTGAAGCTTTCTTT
cdr3_aa: CASSLSHGNTEAFF

d_call: TRBD1
v_call: TRBV5-4
clone_size: -
j_call: TRBJ1-2
cdr3_nt: TGTGCCAGCAGCCCACAGGGGCCCAACTATGGCTACACCTTC
cdr3_aa: CASSPQGPNYGYTF

d_call: TRBD1
v_call: TRBV2
clone_size: -
j_call: TRBJ1-6
cdr3_nt: TGTGCCAGCAGTGGTGGGACAGGTTCAAATTCACCCCTCCACTTT
cdr3_aa: CASSGGTGSNSPLHF

d_call: TRBD1
v_call: TRBV5-6
clone_size: -
j_call: TRBJ1-3
cdr3_nt: TGTGCCAGCAGCTTGTTGGGACAGACAACCTCTGGAAACACCATATATTTT
cdr3_aa: CASSLLGQTTSGNTIYF

d_call: TRBD1
v_call: TRBV18
clone_size: -
j_call: TRBJ2-5
cdr3_nt: TGTGCCAGCTCACCAGCGGCGGAGAGGGGGCTTGAGACCCAGTACTTC
cdr3_aa: CASSPAAERGLETQYF

d_call: TRBD1
v_call: TRBV28
clone_size: -
j_call: TRBJ2-7
cdr3_nt: TGTGCCAGCAGTTCTATGGGGGGAGGGACAGGGCCTTACGAGCAGTACTTC
cdr3_aa: CASSSMGGGTGPYEQYF

d_call: -
v_call: TRBV28
clone_size: -
j_call: TRBJ1-4
cdr3_nt: TGTGCCAGCAGTTTACGTAGCGAAAAACTGTTTTTT
cdr3_aa: CASSLRSEKLFF

d_call: -
v_call: TRBV5-6
clone_size: once
j_call: TRBJ1-2
cdr3_nt: TGTGCCAGCAGCCCCAACAGTGGCTATGGCTACACCTTC
cdr3_aa: CASSPNSGYGYTF

d_call: -
v_call: TRBV5-5
clone_size: -
j_call: TRBJ2-1
cdr3_nt: TGTGCCAGCAGCTTGGAGTGGGGGTTTTCCTACAATGAGCAGTTCTTC
cdr3_aa: CASSLEWGFSYNEQFF